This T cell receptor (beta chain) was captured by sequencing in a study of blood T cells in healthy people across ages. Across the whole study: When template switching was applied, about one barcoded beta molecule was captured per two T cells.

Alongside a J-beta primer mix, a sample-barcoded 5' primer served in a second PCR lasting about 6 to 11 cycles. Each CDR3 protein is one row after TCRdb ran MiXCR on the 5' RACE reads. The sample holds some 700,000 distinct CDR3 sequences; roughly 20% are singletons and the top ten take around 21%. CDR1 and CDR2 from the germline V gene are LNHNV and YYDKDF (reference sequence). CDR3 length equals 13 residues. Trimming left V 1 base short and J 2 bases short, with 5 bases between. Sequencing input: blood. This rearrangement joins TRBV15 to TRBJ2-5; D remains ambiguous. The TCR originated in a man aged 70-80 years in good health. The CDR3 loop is CATSRAIQETQYF. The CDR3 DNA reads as TGTGCCACCAGCAGAGCCATACAAGAGACCCAGTACTTC.